The next 30 T cell receptor beta chains were all read from a single sample in a study of CD8+CD57+ T cells in acquired aplastic anemia (dated by TCRdb to the late 2010s). The sample was run on an Illumina HiSeq 2000. Genomic DNA served as template for TCR beta VDJ combination and CDR3 sequence profiling. TCRdb's own reprocessing of the public reads used fastp at Q25 and MiXCR and kept productive beta chains. Rows with one shared CDR3 protein collapse into an entry with the most common genes and DNA. This sample gives hundreds of thousands of distinct CDR3 sequences in total; 82% of them show up just once. The biggest ten clones account for roughly two fifths of the sample. The patients picked for sequencing were ones in whom flow cytometry had shown an expansion of CD8+CD57+ cells. The specimen sequenced was sorted CD4+, CD8+, or CD8+CD57+ T cells (not recorded which) from PBMCs. The receptors originated from a human donor with aplastic anemia.

This clonotype was seen only once. This chain joins TRBV5-1 and TRBJ1-6; 9 bases map to TRBD1. This CDR3 is 18 amino acids long. With V trimmed by 1 base and J by 3 bases, 8 bases remained unmatched. Germline V lookup: CDR1 SGHRS, CDR2 YFSETQ. This chain's CDR3 is CASSLLLRTGDYNSPLHF. CDR3 nucleotides: TGCGCCAGCAGCTTGTTGCTCCGGACAGGGGACTATAATTCACCCCTCCACTTT.

As to this clonotype: This is likely a read error, given that the CDR3 carries no conserved phenylalanine or tryptophan at its end. The DNA is omitted, as the CDR3 cannot be located on it reliably, and the CDR3 follows TCRdb's listing. This chain connects TRBV7-9 to TRBJ2-3; TRBD1, as called in the table, went unchecked against the DNA. The V gene's germline CDR1 is SEHNR and CDR2 FQNEAQ (reference sequence). The CDR3 length equals 13 residues, ends included. CDR3 region: CAGQGGRTTQHFL.

This CDR3 is CASSEVGQGSNEQYV. The CDR3 DNA reads TGTGCCAGCAGTGAAGTAGGACAGGGGTCCAATGAGCAGTACGTC. The chain carries TRBV6-4 and TRBJ2-7, with 9 bases fitting TRBD1. CDR1 is MRHNA and CDR2 is SNTAGT in the germline V gene. The CDR3 sequence is 15 residues long. J lost 7 bases, V lost 3 bases, and 10 bases had no gene match.

To note about this clonotype: The conserved final phenylalanine or tryptophan is absent from the CDR3, which likely points to a read error. It is unclear where the CDR3 begins or ends on the DNA, so no DNA is shown, and the CDR3 is as TCRdb lists it. V gene TRBV7-8 combines with J gene TRBJ2-3; TRBD2 is the table's D call and was not checked against the DNA. Germline V gives CDR1 SGHVS, CDR2 FQNEAQ. From its first to its last residue, the CDR3 has 13 amino acids. CDR3 amino acids: CASSFAGTPAPYY.

About this clonotype: Because the CDR3 is missing its conserved closing phenylalanine or tryptophan, this is likely a read error. No DNA is shown, since the ends of the CDR3 on it are uncertain; the CDR3 is the one TCRdb lists. The chain's CDR3 is CASSRQANAVQHC. The V call is TRBV7-3, the J call TRBJ2-1; the tabulated D call, TRBD1, remains unverified against the DNA. The CDR3 length is 13 residues, termini included. CDR1 and CDR2 (germline): SGHTA, FQGTGA.

This rearrangement joins TRBV7-8 to TRBJ2-7; D not resolved. Germline V gene lookup returns CDR1 SGHVS and CDR2 FQNEAQ. Trimming took off 3 bases at V and 3 bases at J, with 24 bases between the two ends. CDR3 length: 18 residues. In DNA, the CDR3 is TGTGCCAGCAGCTTTGATCCAGGCCGCACAGCCCTTTACTACGAGCAGTACGTC. As protein: CASSFDPGRTALYYEQYV.

The genes are TRBV5-8 and TRBJ2-3, with D hard to call. Germline CDR1 and CDR2: SGHTS and YDEGEE. The CDR3 loop spans 13 amino acids. V lost 3 bases, J lost 3 bases, and 8 bases lay in between. The CDR3 DNA sequence: TGTGCCAGCAGCTATCAAAGAACAGATACGCAGTATTTT. Protein sequence: CASSYQRTDTQYF.

The chain is built from TRBV7-9 and TRBJ2-1, with D perhaps TRBD1 or TRBD2 (5 bases each). V was pared by 3 bases and J by 13 bases, with 25 bases between. CDR3 length equals 16 residues. Per germline, CDR1 SEHNR and CDR2 FQNEAQ (reference sequence). As DNA, the CDR3 is TGTGCCAGCAGCTTGGCGGGTAGCGACGGGGCCAATGTCCAGTTCTTC. Translated: CASSLAGSDGANVQFF.

A word on this clonotype: A read error may account for a junction end that differs from germline. V usage is TRBV7-2 and J usage is TRBJ2-3; the D gene is possibly TRBD2 (5 bases). CDR1 and CDR2 from the germline V gene are SGHTA and FQGNSA. The CDR3 is 14 residues long. This chain's CDR3 is CASSLAGGPGTQCF. CDR3 nucleotides: TGTGCCAGCAGCTTAGCGGGCGGGCCGGGTACGCAGTGTTTT.

V usage is TRBV7-9 and J usage is TRBJ2-7; D is tentatively TRBD1 or TRBD2 (5 bases each). The CDR3 is made up of 15 amino acids. V lost 6 bases to trimming and J lost 1 base, with 16 bases between them. The germline gives CDR1 SEHNR, CDR2 FQNEAQ (reference sequence). CDR3 DNA sequence: TGTGCCAGCAGGGGGGACGGGAAGAGTTCCTACGAGCAGTACTTC. This codes for CASRGDGKSSYEQYF.

A note on this clonotype: This likely comes from a read error, as the CDR3 has no conserved phenylalanine or tryptophan at its end. The rearrangement uses TRBV19 and TRBJ2-1; a possible D gene is TRBD2 (5 bases). V gave up 5 bases and J gave up 6 bases, with 17 bases separating them. The CDR3 is made up of 15 amino acids. Germline V gives CDR1 LNHDA, CDR2 SQIVND (reference sequence). The CDR3: CASSGTRTSSNEQFC. DNA of the CDR3: TGTGCCAGTAGTGGAACAAGGACTTCTTCCAATGAGCAGTTCTGC.

The gene calls are TRBV7-6 and TRBJ1-5; 7 nucleotides line up with TRBD1. Germline V CDR1 and CDR2: SGHVS, FNYEAQ. Trimming cost V 5 bases and J 4 bases; bases outside gene matches: 2. The CDR3 is 13 amino acids. The CDR3 sequence: CASSPQGNQPQHF. CDR3 coding DNA: TGTGCCAGCAGCCCACAGGGGAATCAGCCCCAGCATTTT.

Concerning this clonotype itself: The final CDR3 position lacks the conserved phenylalanine or tryptophan, pointing to a likely read error. No DNA is shown, since the ends of the CDR3 on it are uncertain; the CDR3 is the one TCRdb lists. The chain joins TRBV7-3 to TRBJ2-1; the table assigns TRBD1, which was not confirmed against the DNA. Germline V gene lookup returns CDR1 SGHTA and CDR2 FQGTGA. The length of the CDR3 is 13 amino acids, counting both ends. The CDR3 spells CASSVGGPHYNEH.

This rearrangement joins TRBV9 to TRBJ1-2; TRBD1 might be the D (6 bases). The CDR3 extends over 16 amino acids. V was clipped by 2 bases and J by 9 bases, with 23 bases between them. The germline V gene has CDR1 SGDLS and CDR2 YYNGEE. The CDR3 here is CASSVEEGGLEQRYTF. In DNA, the CDR3 is TGTGCCAGCAGCGTGGAGGAGGGGGGCCTCGAACAGCGCTACACCTTC. Combining the CDR3 with reference TRBV9 and TRBJ1-2 gives the whole variable domain DSGVTQTPKHLITATGQRVTLRCSPRSGDLSVYWYQQSLDQGLQFLIQYYNGEERAKGNILERFSAQQFPDLHSELNLSSLELGDSALYFCASSVEEGGLEQRYTFGSGTRLTVV.

The V call is TRBV19, the J call TRBJ2-1; D may correspond to TRBD1 or TRBD2 (5 bases each). This CDR3 spans 15 amino acids. Germline CDR1 LNHDA, CDR2 SQIVND (reference sequence). The CDR3: CVCSIARGAYNEQFF. In DNA form, the CDR3 reads TGTGTCTGTAGTATAGCAAGGGGAGCCTACAATGAGCAGTTCTTC.

The V and J genes are TRBV7-9 and TRBJ1-1; no reliable D call. The V gene's germline CDR1 is SEHNR and CDR2 FQNEAQ (reference sequence). The CDR3 totals 16 residues. V was cut by 8 bases and J by 4 bases, with 23 bases left in between. CDR3 protein: CASGVHTVVLSTEAFF. CDR3 in DNA: TGTGCCAGCGGCGTTCATACCGTCGTGTTGAGCACTGAAGCTTTCTTT.

This clonotype was observed many times. Sequence at one end of the junction differs from germline and may be a read error. This chain connects TRBV7-8 to TRBJ2-7; 11 bases fit TRBD2. The CDR3 totals 13 residues. Germline lookup yields CDR1 SGHVS and CDR2 FQNEAQ. The CDR3 DNA sequence: TGTGCCAGCAGTTTAGCGGGGGGGGGCGAGCAGTACTTC. It specifies CASSLAGGGEQYF.

J is TRBJ1-6 and V is TRBV7-6; maybe TRBD1 (5 bases). Per germline, CDR1 SGHVS and CDR2 FNYEAQ. The CDR3 sequence is 16 residues long. The V end lost 7 bases, the J end lost 15 bases, and 28 bases lay between the germline ends. The DNA of the CDR3 is TGTGCCAGCACCGCAGGGAGCGTCCCCTCTGGGGCCAACCTCCACTTT. Residues: CASTAGSVPSGANLHF.

The gene calls are TRBV19 and TRBJ2-7; D uncertain. The germline gives CDR1 LNHDA, CDR2 SQIVND (reference sequence). This CDR3 spans 13 amino acids. Trimming removed 3 bases from V and 7 bases from J, with 13 bases in between. The CDR3 loop reads CASSIYLGEEQYF. The CDR3 DNA reads TGTGCCAGTAGTATTTACCTTGGTGAAGAGCAGTACTTC.

Regarding this clonotype: It is likely a read error, because the conserved phenylalanine at the end of the CDR3 is missing. Because the CDR3's place on the DNA is in doubt, the DNA is left out and the CDR3 is given as listed by TCRdb. The V and J genes are TRBV7-9 and TRBJ2-3; the tabulated D call, TRBD1, remains unverified against the DNA. The CDR3 sequence runs 13 residues, both termini included. Germline CDR1 reads SEHNR; CDR2 reads FQNEAQ (reference sequence). Here the CDR3 reads CASSFGPGEPFFG.

About this clonotype: In this CDR3 the conserved last residue, phenylalanine or tryptophan, is missing, so a read error is likely. Because the CDR3's place on the DNA is in doubt, the DNA is left out and the CDR3 is given as listed by TCRdb. The V gene is TRBV2, the J gene TRBJ2-3; TRBD2 is the table's D call and was not checked against the DNA. Per germline, CDR1 SNHLY and CDR2 FYNNEI. A total of 14 residues make up the CDR3, ends included. This CDR3 is CASSDAGGPDPQFL.

The chain uses TRBV7-9 and TRBJ1-2; TRBD1 might be the D (5 bases). The germline gives CDR1 SEHNR, CDR2 FQNEAQ (reference sequence). The CDR3 contains 12 residues. Trimming shortened V by 6 bases and J by 4 bases, and 9 bases separated the two germline ends. CDR3: CASRRDGYGYTF. The CDR3 DNA sequence: TGTGCCAGCAGGAGGGACGGCTATGGCTACACCTTC. The complete variable domain, with remaining parts taken from reference TRBV7-9 and TRBJ1-2, reads DTGVSQNPRHKITKRGQNVTFRCDPISEHNRLYWYRQTLGQGPEFLTYFQNEAQLEKSRLLSDRFSAERPKGSFSTLEIQRTEQGDSAMYLCASRRDGYGYTFGSGTRLTVV.

As for this clonotype: The final CDR3 position lacks the conserved phenylalanine or tryptophan, pointing to a likely read error. The DNA is left out, because the CDR3 cannot be placed on it with certainty; the CDR3 is given as TCRdb lists it. The rearrangement joins TRBV7-9 to TRBJ2-3; the tabulated D call, TRBD2, remains unverified against the DNA. A total of 13 residues make up the CDR3, ends included. In germline, CDR1 is SEHNR, CDR2 FQNEAQ (reference sequence). This chain's CDR3 is CASSFQRSGRKYE.

This clonotype was observed a single time. V is TRBV7-8 and J is TRBJ2-5, with D uncertain. V gave up 1 base and J gave up 1 base, with 10 bases separating them. From germline, CDR1 is SGHVS and CDR2 FQNEAQ. CDR3 length equals 15 residues. Here the CDR3 DNA reads TGTGCCAGCAGCTTAGTTTTGGGCTCCCAAGAGACCCAGTACTTC. Its translation is CASSLVLGSQETQYF.

This clonotype appeared a few times. The chain links TRBV9 to TRBJ2-2; D is possibly TRBD2 (6 bases). V was trimmed by 3 bases and J by 15 bases, leaving 24 bases between them. The CDR3 sequence is 15 residues long. Germline V CDR1 and CDR2: SGDLS, YYNGEE. The CDR3 DNA sequence: TGTGCCAGCAGCGGGGGGGAGCGTCAGGGAGGAAACATGTTTTTT. Its translation: CASSGGERQGGNMFF.

As for this clonotype: Mismatch with germline at one junction end may stem from a read error. The chain employs TRBV7-9 and TRBJ2-5; D is unresolved. Germline-derived CDR1 and CDR2 are SEHNR and FQNEAQ (reference sequence). CDR3 size: 14 residues. The DNA for the CDR3 is TGTGCCAGCAGCATAGGCATCACGGAGAAGACCCAGGACTTC. Its protein product is CASSIGITEKTQDF. The whole variable domain, remainder taken from reference TRBV7-9 and TRBJ2-5, is DTGVSQNPRHKITKRGQNVTFRCDPISEHNRLYWYRQTLGQGPEFLTYFQNEAQLEKSRLLSDRFSAERPKGSFSTLEIQRTEQGDSAMYLCASSIGITEKTQDFGPGTRLLVL.

The rearrangement joins TRBV11-3 to TRBJ2-3; TRBD1 aligns across 7 bases. Losses at the gene ends were 3 bases for V and 6 bases for J; bases not matched to a gene: 6. CDR1 is SGHNT and CDR2 is YENEEA in the germline V gene. This CDR3 spans 14 amino acids. CDR3 amino acids: CASSLGQYSDTQYF. As DNA, the CDR3 is TGTGCCAGCAGCTTGGGACAGTACTCCGATACGCAGTATTTT. The full variable domain, rest sourced from reference TRBV11-3 and TRBJ2-3, is EAGVVQSPRYKIIEKKQPVAFWCNPISGHNTLYWYLQNLGQGPELLIRYENEEAVDDSQLPKDRFSAERLKGVDSTLKIQPAELGDSAVYLCASSLGQYSDTQYFGPGTRLTVL.

Turning to this clonotype: One end of the junction is discordant with germline, which a read error may explain. The rearrangement uses TRBV7-2 and TRBJ2-6; D is unresolved. The germline gives CDR1 SGHTA, CDR2 FQGNSA. This CDR3 comprises 9 residues. Here the CDR3 reads CASSLGIGF. CDR3 in DNA: TGTGCCAGCAGCTTAGGTATAGGTTTC.

Comments on this clonotype: An end of the junction differs from the germline gene, which may be a read error. The chain is built from TRBV9 and TRBJ2-3; 8 bases map to TRBD1. Germline CDR1 and CDR2: SGDLS and YYNGEE. The CDR3 is made up of 14 amino acids. This CDR3 is CASSVGTGGIDTHF. The CDR3 nucleotides are TGTGCCAGCAGCGTCGGGACAGGCGGAATAGATACGCATTTT.

The chain links TRBV7-6 to TRBJ2-7; D is ambiguous. Germline values: CDR1 SGHVS, CDR2 FNYEAQ. Trimming took 6 bases from V and 13 from J, leaving 28 bases between them. The CDR3 loop spans 15 amino acids. The CDR3 loop reads CASSHHSGRAYGYYF. The CDR3, as DNA: TGTGCCAGCAGTCACCACTCAGGTCGAGCTTATGGCTACTACTTC.